This T cell receptor beta chain was recorded in a study of T cell repertoires in cytomegalovirus infection. Trimming removed 3 bases from V and 4 bases from J; junction bases left unmatched: 8. The CDR3 runs 15 residues. CDR1 and CDR2 from the germline V gene are MDHEN and SYDVKM. Remarks on this clonotype: What it binds is not known.

TCRdb independently ran MiXCR on the reads; one entry per CDR3 protein. The sample holds hundreds of thousands of distinct CDR3 sequences, around 31% seen once. The sample in question was cultured PBMCs, obtained from culture after CMV antigen stimulation. The chain joins TRBV28 to TRBJ1-1; 7 nucleotides agree with TRBD1. The sequence came from a human donor in good health (CMV status not recorded). Some clones in this sample may be carry-over from other donors' samples. CDR3 loop: CASSFTQGGGTEAFF. CDR3 nucleotide sequence: TGTGCCAGCAGTTTTACCCAGGGGGGAGGCACTGAAGCTTTCTTT.